Below, 3 T cell receptor beta chains from the same sample are listed, as sequenced in a study of T-cell reconstitution after alpha-beta-depleted transplantation in children. Construction of the TCRbeta library involved unique molecular identifiers. TCRdb redid the calling of the PCR reads with MiXCR, one entry per CDR3 protein. The data show under 85,000 distinct CDR3 sequences, with over 15% seen just once and about 51% held by the top ten. Specimen: PBMCs, mostly from graft donor cells, collected 360 days after TCRalphabeta/CD19-depleted stem cell transplant. These receptors came from a male patient between 2 and 15 years old who had a stem cell transplant for acute lymphoblastic leukemia, so the T cells may come from the graft donor.

V is TRBV20-1 and J is TRBJ2-7, with D possibly TRBD2 on 5 matching bases. Germline CDR1 reads DFQATT; CDR2 reads SNEGSKA (reference sequence). CDR3 length: 14 residues. V gave up 3 bases and J gave up 5 bases, with 17 bases separating them. The CDR3 protein is CSASRIRETNEQYF. The CDR3 bases are TGCAGTGCTAGTAGGATTAGGGAGACTAACGAGCAGTACTTC.

This clonotype was detected only a few times. The chain carries TRBV12-3 or TRBV12-4 and TRBJ2-7, with D tentatively TRBD2 (6 bases). The CDR3 has 13 residues. Trimming stripped 6 bases from V and 5 bases from J, with 14 bases between. The CDR3 reads CASRSRGGNEQYF. The DNA of the CDR3 is TGTGCCAGCAGGTCTCGAGGCGGGAACGAGCAGTACTTC.

As DNA, the CDR3 is TGCGCCAGCAGCTTGTCCCCCAATCAGCCCCAGCATTTT. Translating gives CASSLSPNQPQHF. V and J are TRBV5-1 and TRBJ1-5, with unresolved D. CDR1 is SGHRS and CDR2 is YFSETQ in the germline V gene. The V and J ends lost 1 base and 3 bases respectively, with 5 bases between them. This CDR3 is 13 amino acids long.